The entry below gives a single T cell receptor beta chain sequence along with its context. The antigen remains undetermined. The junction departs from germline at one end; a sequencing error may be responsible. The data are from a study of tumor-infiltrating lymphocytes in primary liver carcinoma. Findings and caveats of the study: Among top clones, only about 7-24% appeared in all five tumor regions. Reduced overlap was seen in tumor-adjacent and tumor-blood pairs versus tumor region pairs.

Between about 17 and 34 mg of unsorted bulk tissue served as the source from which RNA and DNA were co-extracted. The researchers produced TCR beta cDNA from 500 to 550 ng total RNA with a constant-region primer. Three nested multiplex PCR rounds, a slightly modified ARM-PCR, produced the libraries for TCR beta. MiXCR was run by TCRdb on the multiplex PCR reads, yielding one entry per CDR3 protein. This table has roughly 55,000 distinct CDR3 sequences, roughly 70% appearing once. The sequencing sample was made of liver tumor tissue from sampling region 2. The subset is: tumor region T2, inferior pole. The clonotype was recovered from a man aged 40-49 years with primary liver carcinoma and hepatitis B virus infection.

The DNA of the CDR3 is TGTCCCAGCAGCTTAACGGCAGGGGGCTCGGGGGAGAACCAGTACTTC. Its translation: CPSSLTAGGSGENQYF. This chain links TRBV11-2 with TRBJ2-5; 8 nucleotides agree with TRBD1. CDR3 length: 16 residues. The V gene's germline CDR1 is SGHAT and CDR2 FQNNGV.